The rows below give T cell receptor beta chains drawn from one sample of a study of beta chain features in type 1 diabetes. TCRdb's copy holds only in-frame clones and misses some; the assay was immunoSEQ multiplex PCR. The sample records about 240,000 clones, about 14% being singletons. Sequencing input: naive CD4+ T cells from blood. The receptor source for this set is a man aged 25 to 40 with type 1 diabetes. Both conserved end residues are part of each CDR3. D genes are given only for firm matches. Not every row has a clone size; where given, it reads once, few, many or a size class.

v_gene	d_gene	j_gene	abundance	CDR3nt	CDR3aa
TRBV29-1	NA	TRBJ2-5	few	TGCAGCGTTGTAAAGAGACTACCCATCGAGACCCAGTACTTC	CSVVKRLPIETQYF
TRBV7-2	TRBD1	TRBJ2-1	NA	TGTGCCAGCAGGCGCCGGGACAGCTCCTACAATGAGCAGTTCTTC	CASRRRDSSYNEQFF
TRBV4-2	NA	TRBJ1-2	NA	TGTGCCAGCAGCCAGGATCTAGGGGGTTCCTATGGCTACACCTTC	CASSQDLGGSYGYTF
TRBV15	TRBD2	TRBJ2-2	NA	TGTGCCACCAGCAGAGATGCGGGAGGTATCACCGGGGAGCTGTTTTTT	CATSRDAGGITGELFF
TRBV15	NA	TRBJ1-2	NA	TGTGCCACCAGCAGAGATGTGGCAGGTTGGGACTATGGCTACACCTTC	CATSRDVAGWDYGYTF
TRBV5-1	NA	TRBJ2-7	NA	TGCGCCAGCAGCTCGACAGTCTACGAGCAGTACTTC	CASSSTVYEQYF
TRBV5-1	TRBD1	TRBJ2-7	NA	TGCGCCAGCAGCCAGGACAGGGTGAACGAGCAGTACTTC	CASSQDRVNEQYF
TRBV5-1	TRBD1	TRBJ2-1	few	TGCGCCAGCAGCTTGGCCCCGACAGGGAATGAGCAGTTCTTC	CASSLAPTGNEQFF
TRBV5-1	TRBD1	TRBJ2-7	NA	TGCGCCAGCAGCCTCCGGGCCAAAGGACAGGGCGAGCAGTACTTC	CASSLRAKGQGEQYF
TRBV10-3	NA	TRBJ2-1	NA	TGTGCCATCAGTGAGTCGGGCCAGGGATACAATGAGCAGTTCTTC	CAISESGQGYNEQFF
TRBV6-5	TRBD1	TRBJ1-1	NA	TGTGCCAGCACCCTTACAGGGGACAAGAACACTGAAGCTTTCTTT	CASTLTGDKNTEAFF
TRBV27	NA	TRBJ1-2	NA	TGTGCCAGCAGTTTACTGCCGACAGGCCCTGGCTACACCTTC	CASSLLPTGPGYTF
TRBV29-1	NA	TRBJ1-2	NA	TGCAGCGTTGAGTCAGGCTGGCACACCTTC	CSVESGWHTF
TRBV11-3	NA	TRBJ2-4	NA	TGTGCCAGCAGCTTGCGCAGCGGACCTCAGTACTTC	CASSLRSGPQYF
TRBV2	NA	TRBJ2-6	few	TGTGCCAGCAATTGGGCCAGGGCCGGGGCCAACGTCCTGACTTTC	CASNWARAGANVLTF
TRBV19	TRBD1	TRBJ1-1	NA	TGTGCCAGTAGTCAGGGGGGGAACACTGAAGCTTTCTTT	CASSQGGNTEAFF
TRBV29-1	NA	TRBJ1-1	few	TGCAGCGTTGTGAGCCAGGGTAACACTGAAGCTTTCTTT	CSVVSQGNTEAFF
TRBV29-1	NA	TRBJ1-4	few	TGCAGCGTGACGGCAGGACTTAATGAAAAACTGTTTTTT	CSVTAGLNEKLFF
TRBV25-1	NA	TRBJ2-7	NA	TGTGCCAGCAGTGAAGCCGGCAGGGGTGTCTACGAGCAGTACTTC	CASSEAGRGVYEQYF
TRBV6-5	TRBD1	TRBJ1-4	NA	TGTGCCAGCAGTAAACAGGGGAACAGTGAAAAACTGTTTTTT	CASSKQGNSEKLFF
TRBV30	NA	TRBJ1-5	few	TGTGCCTGGAGTGTGGAGGGTCATCAGCCCCAGCATTTT	CAWSVEGHQPQHF
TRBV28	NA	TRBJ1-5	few	TGTGCCAGCAGCTCTGTTCGGTACAGGGACCACAATCAGCCCCAGCATTTT	CASSSVRYRDHNQPQHF
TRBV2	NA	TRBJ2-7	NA	TGTGCCAGCAGGTCTTCAGGCATAATCAGCTCCTACGAGCAGTACTTC	CASRSSGIISSYEQYF
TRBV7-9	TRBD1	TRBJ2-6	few	TGTGCCAGCAGCCTTACAAGACAGGGGGATCCTGGGGCCAACGTCCTGACTTTC	CASSLTRQGDPGANVLTF
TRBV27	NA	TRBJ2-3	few	TGTGCCAGCAGTTTATTAGGGCGGGACGACACAGATACGCAGTATTTT	CASSLLGRDDTDTQYF
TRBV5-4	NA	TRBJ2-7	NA	TGTGCCAGCAGCTTGGAAGGCAGGGCCGGGGAGCAGTACTTC	CASSLEGRAGEQYF
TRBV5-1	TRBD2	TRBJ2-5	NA	TGCGCCAGCAGCCCCGGGGGGACCCAAGAGACCCAGTACTTC	CASSPGGTQETQYF
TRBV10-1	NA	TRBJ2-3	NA	TGCGCCAGCAGTAAACAGGGTCCCGAGGCGCAGTATTTT	CASSKQGPEAQYF
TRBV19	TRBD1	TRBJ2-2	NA	TGTGCCACTCGGGGACAGGACACCGGGGAGCTGTTTTTT	CATRGQDTGELFF
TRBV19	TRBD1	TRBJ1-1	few	TGTGCCAGTAGTATAACAGGGGGCGAGGCCACTGAAGCTTTCTTT	CASSITGGEATEAFF
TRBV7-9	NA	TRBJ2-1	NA	TGTGCCAGCTCCCGTGCCGAGTACAATGAGCAGTTCTTC	CASSRAEYNEQFF
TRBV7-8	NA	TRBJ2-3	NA	TGTGCCAGCAGCTTAGGGGGGGAGTCAGATACGCAGTATTTT	CASSLGGESDTQYF
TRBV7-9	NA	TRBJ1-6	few	TGTGCCAGCAGCTTAACGTGGCGGCAGGGGTATAATTCACCCCTCCACTTT	CASSLTWRQGYNSPLHF
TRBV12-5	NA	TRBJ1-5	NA	TGTGCTAGTTCGGGGGGAAGCAATCAGCCCCAGCATTTT	CASSGGSNQPQHF
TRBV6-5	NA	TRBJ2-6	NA	TGTGCCAGCAGTCGAGGAAGCTCTGGGGCCAACGTCCTGACTTTC	CASSRGSSGANVLTF
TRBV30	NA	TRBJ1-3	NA	TGTGCGGCAGCGAGCTCTGGAAACACCATATATTTT	CAAASSGNTIYF
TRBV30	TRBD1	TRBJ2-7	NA	TGTGCCTGGAGTGAGGGACAGGGGGGGATAGAGCAGTACTTC	CAWSEGQGGIEQYF
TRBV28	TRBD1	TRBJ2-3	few	TGTGCCAGCTCCTTAAGACAGGGTGGCGCAGATACGCAGTATTTT	CASSLRQGGADTQYF
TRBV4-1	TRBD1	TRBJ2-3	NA	TGCGCCAGCAGCCAAGCCATCAGGGGGCGGACTAGCACAGATACGCAGTATTTT	CASSQAIRGRTSTDTQYF
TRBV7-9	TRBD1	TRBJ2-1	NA	TGTGCCAGCAGCCCCCGAGGGGACAGGGACAATGAGCAGTTCTTC	CASSPRGDRDNEQFF
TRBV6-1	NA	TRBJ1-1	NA	TGTGCCAGCAGTGAAGGAAGAGGTGAAGCTTTCTTT	CASSEGRGEAFF
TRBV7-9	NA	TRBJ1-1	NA	TGTGCCAGCAGCGTCCCGTTGACTGAAGCTTTCTTT	CASSVPLTEAFF
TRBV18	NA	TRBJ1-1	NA	TGTGCCAGCTCACTACAGAACACTGAAGCTTTCTTT	CASSLQNTEAFF